Each of the 21 T cell receptor beta chains below was sequenced from the same sample in a study of spatial heterogeneity in lung cancer. The time point is: sample taken at primary tumor resection. Unsorted tumor, nontumor lung tissue or cryopreserved PBMC supplied the whole RNA. TCRdb re-called the 5' RACE reads through MiXCR, storing one row per CDR3 protein. The sample carries around 23,000 distinct CDR3 sequences, 3% to 3.5% recorded once. This specimen was PBMCs, taken at surgery. These receptors were obtained from a female donor with early-stage non-small cell lung cancer.

This clonotype has ten or more counts. The rearrangement joins TRBV20-1 to TRBJ1-1, with 11 bases that match TRBD1. CDR1 and CDR2 (germline): DFQATT, SNEGSKA (reference sequence). The CDR3 consists of 15 residues. J gave up 5 bases and V 6 bases, and 11 bases lay outside the gene matches. For the CDR3, the DNA is TGCAGTGCCACGGACAGGGGGCGAAGGTGGACTGAAGCTTTCTTT. This gives the protein CSATDRGRRWTEAFF.

The sample holds many counts of this clonotype. V and J are TRBV12-3 or TRBV12-4 and TRBJ2-1; TRBD2 aligns across 10 bases. V gave up 2 bases and J gave up 5 bases; unmatched junction bases: 6. CDR3 size: 16 residues. CDR3 region: CASSLIGLAGDNEQFF. CDR3 nucleotide sequence: TGTGCCAGCAGTTTAATCGGGCTAGCGGGAGACAATGAGCAGTTCTTC.

This clonotype was observed at least ten times. The rearrangement links TRBV7-3 to TRBJ1-4; D call uncertain. The CDR3 has 15 amino acids. V was trimmed by 0 bases and J by 2 bases, leaving 7 bases between them. The germline CDR1 and CDR2 sequences are SGHTA and FQGTGA. The CDR3 spells CASSLTVETNEKLFF. CDR3 DNA sequence: TGTGCCAGCAGCTTAACCGTGGAGACTAATGAAAAACTGTTTTTT.

This clonotype was detected ten times or more. The germline gene is not matched at one end of the junction; a read error may be the cause. V is TRBV28 and J is TRBJ1-5, with D maybe TRBD1 (5 bases). Germline assignment: CDR1 MDHEN and CDR2 SYDVKM. This CDR3 is built from 14 residues. CDR3 sequence: CASSVPGPNLPQHF. CDR3 DNA sequence: TGTGCCAGCAGTGTTCCGGGGCCTAATCTGCCCCAGCATTTT.

This chain connects TRBV29-1 to TRBJ1-4, with 9 bases fitting TRBD1. J lost 6 bases, V lost 5 bases, and 7 bases had no gene match. Germline CDR1 reads SQVTM; CDR2 reads ANQGSEA. The CDR3 extends over 14 amino acids. CDR3 bases: TGCAGCGTTTTCACGGGACAGGGAGATGAAAAACTGTTTTTT. Translation: CSVFTGQGDEKLFF. Together with reference TRBV29-1 and TRBJ1-4, the CDR3 gives the full variable domain: SAVISQKPSRDICQRGTSLTIQCQVDSQVTMMFWYRQQPGQSLTLIATANQGSEATYESGFVIDKFPISRPNLTFSTLTVSNMSPEDSSIYLCSVFTGQGDEKLFFGSGTQLSVL.

This clonotype was recorded a few times. The chain employs TRBV7-9 and TRBJ2-3; 9 bases fit TRBD1. The ends lost 8 bases at V and 2 bases at J; junction bases unmatched: 8. The germline V gene has CDR1 SEHNR and CDR2 FQNEAQ (reference sequence). CDR3 length equals 15 residues. In DNA, the CDR3 is TGTGCCAGCGCCACAACAGGGGGCGTCACAGATACGCAGTATTTT. Translation: CASATTGGVTDTQYF. The entire variable domain, with the rest obtained from reference TRBV7-9 and TRBJ2-3, is as follows: DTGVSQNPRHKITKRGQNVTFRCDPISEHNRLYWYRQTLGQGPEFLTYFQNEAQLEKSRLLSDRFSAERPKGSFSTLEIQRTEQGDSAMYLCASATTGGVTDTQYFGPGTRLTVL.

This clonotype has ten or more counts. This chain joins TRBV27 and TRBJ2-3, with D uncertain. V lost 5 bases and J 3 bases, leaving 12 bases between the germline ends. The germline CDR1 and CDR2 sequences are MNHEY and SMNVEV (reference sequence). This CDR3 is built from 14 residues. CDR3 in DNA: TGTGCCAGCAGTCCGGCCGCAGGTACAGATACGCAGTATTTT. Its protein is CASSPAAGTDTQYF.

The sample holds many counts of this clonotype. CDR3 amino acids: CATSDPNSGGDEQFF. CDR3 DNA: TGTGCCACCAGTGATCCCAACTCAGGGGGCGATGAGCAGTTCTTC. This sequence joins TRBV24-1 and TRBJ2-1, with 8 bases matching TRBD1. From germline, CDR1 is KGHDR and CDR2 SFDVKD. V shed 3 bases and J 8 bases; nucleotides not matched to a gene: 8. The CDR3 length is 15 residues.

V gene TRBV28 combines with J gene TRBJ2-7; 8 positions agree with TRBD2. The junction had 17 bases not matched to a gene; V was cut back by 5 bases and J by 2 bases. This CDR3 spans 18 amino acids. The V gene's germline CDR1 is MDHEN and CDR2 SYDVKM. For the CDR3, the DNA is TGTGCCAGCAGTGCTAGCGGGCTGGTGTGGGTGCCCCCCTACGAGCAGTACTTC. It specifies CASSASGLVWVPPYEQYF.

This clonotype was recorded a few times. CDR3 DNA sequence: TGTGCCAGCAGCCCAGACCCATCCGGGTTCAGTACGCAGTATTTT. As protein: CASSPDPSGFSTQYF. The rearrangement joins TRBV11-3 to TRBJ2-3; no reliable D call. The V gene's germline CDR1 is SGHNT and CDR2 YENEEA. The CDR3 is made up of 15 amino acids. V was clipped by 5 bases and J by 8 bases, with 20 bases between them.

This clonotype was detected many times. The chain is built from TRBV5-1 and TRBJ2-7; 9 bases fit TRBD2. After removal of 0 bases from V and 6 bases from J, the junction contained 13 bases not matched to a gene. Germline V CDR1 and CDR2: SGHRS, YFSETQ. The CDR3 length is 17 residues. CDR3 coding DNA: TGCGCCAGCAGCTTGGGCGGGAGGGCCCTAAAACCCCTCGAGCAGTACTTC. This encodes CASSLGGRALKPLEQYF.

This clonotype came up many times. This rearrangement joins TRBV2 to TRBJ2-7, with 8 nucleotides matching TRBD2. Germline CDR1 and CDR2: SNHLY and FYNNEI. After removal of 4 bases from V and 1 base from J, the junction contained 12 bases not matched to a gene. This CDR3 has 17 residues. The DNA of the CDR3 is TGTGCCAGCAGTGCCCCAAGCGGGAGCACCCTATCCTACGAGCAGTACTTC. Its protein is CASSAPSGSTLSYEQYF.

This clonotype was recorded many times. The chain recombines TRBV27 with TRBJ2-3, with D unresolved. This CDR3 has 13 residues. The germline V gene encodes CDR1 MNHEY and CDR2 SMNVEV (reference sequence). V shed 4 bases and J shed 4 bases, with 9 bases lying between them. The CDR3 loop reads CASSWVISDTQYF. The CDR3 DNA reads TGTGCCAGCAGTTGGGTCATATCAGATACGCAGTATTTT.

The chain has TRBV14 and TRBJ2-3; 7 bases map to TRBD2. The trim removed 0 bases at V and 5 bases at J, leaving 5 bases unmatched. CDR1 is SGHDN and CDR2 is FVKESK in the germline V gene. CDR3 length equals 15 residues. CDR3 sequence: CASSQEGREIDTQYF. The CDR3 DNA reads as TGTGCCAGCAGCCAAGAGGGGCGGGAGATAGATACGCAGTATTTT.

This clonotype was picked up many times. This CDR3 reads CASSFDRGPLQGETQYF. The CDR3 coding sequence is TGCGCCAGCAGCTTCGACAGGGGACCATTACAAGGAGAGACCCAGTACTTC. V and J are TRBV5-1 and TRBJ2-5, with 8 bases lining up with TRBD1. Germline V lookup: CDR1 SGHRS, CDR2 YFSETQ. This CDR3 comprises 17 residues. V lost 2 bases, J lost 4 bases, and 13 bases stayed unmatched. The full variable domain, rest sourced from reference TRBV5-1 and TRBJ2-5, is KAGVTQTPRYLIKTRGQQVTLSCSPISGHRSVSWYQQTPGQGLQFLFEYFSETQRNKGNFPGRFSGRQFSNSRSEMNVSTLELGDSALYLCASSFDRGPLQGETQYFGPGTRLLVL.

This clonotype was observed at least ten times. V and J are TRBV20-1 and TRBJ2-7, with a possible D match to TRBD1 (7 bases). CDR1 and CDR2 from the germline V gene are DFQATT and SNEGSKA (reference sequence). The V end lost 0 bases, the J end lost 0 bases, and 12 bases lay between the germline ends. The CDR3 extends over 15 amino acids. CDR3: CSARDMRDSSYEQYF. CDR3 DNA: TGCAGTGCTAGAGATATGCGGGACAGCTCCTACGAGCAGTACTTC.

V and J are TRBV12-3 or TRBV12-4 and TRBJ2-7; no reliable D call. The CDR3 has 13 residues. V was shortened by 5 bases and J by 5 bases, with 13 bases between the two germline ends. CDR3 in DNA: TGTGCCAGCAGTCCGGAGACATGGAACGAGCAGTACTTC. This gives the protein CASSPETWNEQYF.

This clonotype was counted a few times. This sequence joins TRBV12-3 or TRBV12-4 and TRBJ2-3; 15 positions agree with TRBD2. CDR3 length: 17 residues. With V trimmed by 5 bases and J by 5 bases, 8 bases remained unmatched. This chain's CDR3 is CASSKGTSGRNEDTQYF. CDR3 in DNA: TGTGCCAGCAGTAAGGGGACTAGCGGGAGGAATGAAGATACGCAGTATTTT.

This clonotype was seen ten or more times. The CDR3 region has the DNA TGTGCCAGTAGTATCTGGGGGGCGAGCTCCTACGAGCAGTACTTC. Protein product: CASSIWGASSYEQYF. The chain employs TRBV19 and TRBJ2-7; tentatively, D is TRBD1 or TRBD2 (6 bases each). This CDR3 is 15 amino acids long. Germline V CDR1 and CDR2: LNHDA, SQIVND (reference sequence). Deletions cut 3 bases from V and 0 bases from J, with 12 bases between. Drawing the rest from reference TRBV19 and TRBJ2-7, the complete variable domain is DGGITQSPKYLFRKEGQNVTLSCEQNLNHDAMYWYRQDPGQGLRLIYYSQIVNDFQKGDIAEGYSVSREKKESFPLTVTSAQKNPTAFYLCASSIWGASSYEQYFGPGTRLTVT.

This clonotype was found a few times. J is TRBJ2-7 and V is TRBV7-6; TRBD1 aligns across 7 bases. This CDR3 contains 17 residues. In germline, CDR1 is SGHVS, CDR2 FNYEAQ. The J segment lost 4 bases and the V segment lost 2 bases, leaving 14 bases of the junction unmatched. CDR3 sequence reads: CASSLFSDRDRGYEQYF. The CDR3 DNA sequence: TGTGCCAGCAGCTTATTTTCCGACAGGGACCGTGGTTACGAGCAGTACTTC.

This clonotype was found many times. CDR3: CASSLGSGGSYGYTF. In DNA form, the CDR3 reads TGTGCCAGCAGCTTAGGTTCAGGGGGGAGCTATGGCTACACCTTC. The chain combines TRBV7-2 with TRBJ1-2, with 7 nucleotides matching TRBD1. Germline V gene data show CDR1 as SGHTA and CDR2 as FQGNSA. The CDR3 contains 15 residues. The J segment lost 4 bases and the V segment lost 1 base, leaving 6 bases of the junction unmatched.